This T cell receptor (beta chain) was identified during a study of radiotherapy plus CTLA-4 blockade in lung cancer. Background on the study: Among patients, 15% to 20% showed objective responses, and roughly 31% had disease control. General study findings and limits: In blood, early T cell clone dynamics reportedly predicted response best, together with interferon-beta. Expansion in blood of tumor-derived TCR clones was seen after radiotherapy plus ipilimumab.

The study gave focal radiation plus ipilimumab CTLA-4 blockade to patients with chemo-refractory metastatic non-small-cell lung cancer. Details on this clone: Antigen specificity is unknown.

Germline lookup yields CDR1 MNHEY and CDR2 SVGAGI. The CDR3 loop spans 11 amino acids. V was clipped by 6 bases and J by 2 bases, with 1 base between them. Libraries were prepared by immunoSEQ multiplex PCR; TCRdb keeps only in-frame clonotypes and omits some of them. In the table there are 80,000 to 95,000 clones, about four fifths of which are singletons. V usage is TRBV6-5 and J usage is TRBJ2-2; D call uncertain. This sample comprised peripheral blood, obtained from a patient treated with radiotherapy plus ipilimumab. The sequence was obtained from a human donor with non-small cell lung cancer that progressed on radiotherapy plus ipilimumab. CDR3 nucleotides: TGTGCCAGCAGCAACACCGGGGAGCTGTTTTTT. Protein product: CASSNTGELFF.